The 24 T cell receptor beta chains in this list originate from one sample, sequenced in a study of blood T cell repertoires in COVID-19. The table came from immunoSEQ multiplex PCR; TCRdb's copy has only in-frame clones and leaves some out. The profile shows some 310,000 clones, around 90% of them singletons. Material: peripheral blood. These receptors were obtained from a woman in her 30s with COVID-19, enrolled during active disease.

The rearrangement links TRBV27 to TRBJ2-2; a weak D match, TRBD2 (6 bases). V was shortened by 5 bases and J by 0 bases, with 25 bases between the two germline ends. Germline loops: CDR1 MNHEY, CDR2 SMNVEV (reference sequence). The CDR3 is 20 residues long. CDR3 DNA: TGTGCCAGCAGTCTTTACCCCCCAAATCGGGGGAGGCCGAACACCGGGGAGCTGTTTTTT. Translated: CASSLYPPNRGRPNTGELFF.

The chain has TRBV2 and TRBJ1-5, with D unclear. The CDR3 consists of 16 residues. Trimming left V 4 bases short and J 6 bases short, with 19 bases between. From germline, CDR1 is SNHLY and CDR2 FYNNEI. CDR3 sequence (DNA): TGTGCCAGCAGTGTTGAAGGGAGAAGCCCTGGTCAGCCCCAGCATTTT. This codes for CASSVEGRSPGQPQHF.

The J gene is TRBJ1-2, the V gene TRBV6-5; 8 nucleotides align to TRBD1. CDR3 length: 15 residues. Germline trimming cut 8 bases from V and 7 bases from J; bases unmatched to any gene: 15. Germline V CDR1 and CDR2: MNHEY, SVGAGI. The CDR3 region is CASSRQGASLGGYTF. In nucleotides, the CDR3 is TGTGCCAGCTCGAGGCAGGGGGCTTCCCTAGGTGGCTACACCTTC.

The rearrangement joins TRBV5-1 to TRBJ1-1; 7 bases are a match to TRBD1. Per the germline V gene, CDR1 is SGHRS and CDR2 is YFSETQ. The J segment lost 4 bases and the V segment lost 4 bases, leaving 4 bases of the junction unmatched. CDR3 length: 13 amino acids. The CDR3 DNA is TGCGCCAGCAGCACAGGGGCCGGCACTGAAGCTTTCTTT. Encoded protein: CASSTGAGTEAFF. The entire variable domain, with the rest obtained from reference TRBV5-1 and TRBJ1-1, is as follows: KAGVTQTPRYLIKTRGQQVTLSCSPISGHRSVSWYQQTPGQGLQFLFEYFSETQRNKGNFPGRFSGRQFSNSRSEMNVSTLELGDSALYLCASSTGAGTEAFFGQGTRLTVV.

V gene TRBV30 combines with J gene TRBJ2-7; 7 nucleotides line up with TRBD1. The CDR3 extends over 14 amino acids. Trimming cost V 2 bases and J 5 bases; bases outside gene matches: 9. CDR1 GTSNPN and CDR2 SVGIG come from the germline V gene (reference sequence). CDR3 region: CAWSRDRMDHEQYF. The CDR3 bases are TGTGCCTGGAGTCGGGACAGAATGGACCACGAGCAGTACTTC.

The chain links TRBV7-9 to TRBJ1-4; 7 bases are a match to TRBD1. Germline CDR1 reads SEHNR; CDR2 reads FQNEAQ (reference sequence). This CDR3 is built from 15 residues. Trimming at V came to 6 bases and at J to 2 bases, leaving 6 bases not matched to a gene. The CDR3 region is CASSAGQVTNEKLFF. The CDR3 DNA reads as TGTGCCAGCAGTGCCGGACAGGTCACTAATGAAAAACTGTTTTTT.

This rearrangement joins TRBV5-6 to TRBJ1-2, with D possibly being TRBD1 (5 bases). The CDR3 contains 18 residues. Trimming pared 0 bases from V and 4 bases from J, leaving 22 bases between. Germline V CDR1 and CDR2: SGHDT, YYEEEE. DNA for the CDR3: TGTGCCAGCAGCTTGGTAACGGGAGAGGCCAGGGTGGGCTATGGCTACACCTTC. Amino acid sequence: CASSLVTGEARVGYGYTF. Based on the CDR3 plus reference TRBV5-6 and TRBJ1-2, the full variable domain is DAGVTQSPTHLIKTRGQQVTLRCSPKSGHDTVSWYQQALGQGPQFIFQYYEEEERQRGNFPDRFSGHQFPNYSSELNVNALLLGDSALYLCASSLVTGEARVGYGYTFGSGTRLTVV.

This clone occurred once. J is TRBJ2-7 and V is TRBV6-5; a possible D gene is TRBD2 (5 bases). Germline V gene sequence: CDR1 MNHEY, CDR2 SVGAGI. The CDR3 has 13 amino acids. The germline V and J ends were trimmed by 2 bases and 3 bases, with 8 bases remaining between them. For the CDR3, the DNA is TGTGCCAGCAGTTACGACGGGAACTACGAGCAGTACTTC. Translating it yields CASSYDGNYEQYF.

A single count supports this clone. The chain employs TRBV20-1 and TRBJ2-1; TRBD1 might be the D (6 bases). The ends were cut back, 3 bases at V and 9 bases at J, with 15 bases in the middle. CDR3 length: 13 residues. Germline V gives CDR1 DFQATT, CDR2 SNEGSKA (reference sequence). DNA of the CDR3: TGCAGTGCTAGTCGCAGGGGATTGGGTGAGCAGTTCTTC. Its protein product is CSASRRGLGEQFF.

The sample holds one count of this clone. The rearrangement joins TRBV10-3 to TRBJ1-4; no firm D call. Germline V gene data show CDR1 as ENHRY and CDR2 as SYGVKD. The CDR3 has 13 residues. V dropped 4 bases and J dropped 6 bases, with 9 bases sitting between them. The CDR3 DNA reads as TGTGCCATCAGTGGTCAGTCAGATGAAAAACTGTTTTTT. It translates to CAISGQSDEKLFF.

The CDR3 coding sequence is TGTGCCAGCAGCTTAAAAGGAGATAGCACAGATACGCAGTATTTT. This sequence encodes CASSLKGDSTDTQYF. This chain connects TRBV5-4 to TRBJ2-3; D is undetermined. This CDR3 has 15 amino acids. Germline assignment: CDR1 SGHNT and CDR2 YYREEE (reference sequence). Trimming removed 2 bases at V and 0 bases at J, with 10 bases between.

The V and J genes are TRBV20-1 and TRBJ2-6; D is undetermined. This CDR3 is built from 16 residues. V gave up 3 bases and J gave up 0 bases, with 12 bases separating them. Germline CDR1 and CDR2: DFQATT and SNEGSKA (reference sequence). CDR3 in DNA: TGCAGTGCTAGTCAAAGTGGCCGCTCTGGGGCCAACGTCCTGACTTTC. This codes for CSASQSGRSGANVLTF.

The chain recombines TRBV19 with TRBJ1-5; D perhaps matches TRBD1 (5 bases). CDR1 is LNHDA and CDR2 is SQIVND in the germline V gene (reference sequence). The CDR3 covers 15 residues. The germline V and J ends were trimmed by 1 base and 3 bases, with 10 bases remaining between them. CDR3 sequence: CASSIGGVYNQPQHF. The CDR3 DNA reads TGTGCCAGTAGTATAGGGGGGGTTTACAATCAGCCCCAGCATTTT.

This chain connects TRBV19 to TRBJ1-1; 9 positions match TRBD1. The CDR3 consists of 15 residues. Germline values: CDR1 LNHDA, CDR2 SQIVND (reference sequence). V lost 5 bases, J lost 3 bases, and 7 bases stayed unmatched. The CDR3 nucleotides are TGTGCCAGTAGTTTACAGGGGGCCCAACACACTGAAGCTTTCTTT. Translating it yields CASSLQGAQHTEAFF. The full variable domain, in which reference TRBV19 and TRBJ1-1 provide the parts outside the CDR3, is DGGITQSPKYLFRKEGQNVTLSCEQNLNHDAMYWYRQDPGQGLRLIYYSQIVNDFQKGDIAEGYSVSREKKESFPLTVTSAQKNPTAFYLCASSLQGAQHTEAFFGQGTRLTVV.

The V gene is TRBV25-1, the J gene TRBJ2-1; 8 bases fit TRBD1. Looked up from germline, CDR1 is MGHDK and CDR2 is SYGVNS. The CDR3 contains 15 residues. The J segment lost 0 bases and the V segment lost 6 bases, leaving 4 bases of the junction unmatched. CDR3 sequence (DNA): TGTGCCAGCAGGGACGACAGGGGCTCCTACAATGAGCAGTTCTTC. This encodes CASRDDRGSYNEQFF.

The chain has TRBV19 and TRBJ1-4; TRBD1 matches 7 bases. CDR3 length: 14 amino acids. CDR1 and CDR2 (germline): LNHDA, SQIVND (reference sequence). Trimming cost V 7 bases and J 6 bases; bases outside gene matches: 8. The CDR3 sequence: CASTDRDSHEKLFF. In DNA, the CDR3 is TGTGCCAGTACCGACCGGGACAGCCATGAAAAACTGTTTTTT.

This clone was seen a few times. This chain's CDR3 is CASSSGSLTDTQYF. The CDR3 DNA reads TGTGCCAGCAGTAGCGGGAGTTTAACAGATACGCAGTATTTT. The V call is TRBV6-5, the J call TRBJ2-3; 8 bases map to TRBD2. The junction had 4 bases not matched to a gene; V was cut back by 5 bases and J by 3 bases. Germline CDR1 is MNHEY and CDR2 is SVGAGI. The CDR3 is 14 residues long.

The CDR3 coding sequence is TGTGCCAGCAGTTCTCCGACAGCCTACGAGCAGTACTTC. Translated: CASSSPTAYEQYF. V usage is TRBV28 and J usage is TRBJ2-7; D may be TRBD1 (5 bases). The CDR3 has 13 residues. Trimming cost V 4 bases and J 2 bases, with 9 bases left between them. Germline V lookup: CDR1 MDHEN, CDR2 SYDVKM.

This clone was seen only once. The chain has TRBV7-9 and TRBJ1-1; D is uncertain. CDR3 size: 12 residues. Germline lookup yields CDR1 SEHNR and CDR2 FQNEAQ (reference sequence). Trimming pared 2 bases from V and 4 bases from J, leaving 5 bases between. In DNA form, the CDR3 reads TGTGCCAGCAGCTTAACGGGCACTGAAGCTTTCTTT. Protein: CASSLTGTEAFF.

The chain links TRBV5-1 to TRBJ2-3; possibly TRBD2 for D (6 bases). The ends were cut back, 3 bases at V and 1 base at J, with 18 bases in the middle. Per the germline V gene, CDR1 is SGHRS and CDR2 is YFSETQ. CDR3 length: 17 residues. CDR3 amino acids: CASSSLQMGGGTDTQYF. Here the CDR3 DNA reads TGCGCCAGCAGCTCACTACAAATGGGCGGGGGCACAGATACGCAGTATTTT. The full variable domain, completed using reference TRBV5-1 and TRBJ2-3, is KAGVTQTPRYLIKTRGQQVTLSCSPISGHRSVSWYQQTPGQGLQFLFEYFSETQRNKGNFPGRFSGRQFSNSRSEMNVSTLELGDSALYLCASSSLQMGGGTDTQYFGPGTRLTVL.

The chain has TRBV7-3 and TRBJ2-5, with 7 bases identical to TRBD1. The CDR3 covers 13 residues. Germline CDR1 is SGHTA and CDR2 is FQGTGA. V lost 5 bases to trimming and J lost 5 bases; unmatched junction nucleotides: 5. The CDR3 DNA reads TGTGCCAGCAGCGCAGGGGGTTCGGAGACCCAGTACTTC. Its translation: CASSAGGSETQYF.

The rearrangement links TRBV6-5 to TRBJ2-3; 9 positions match TRBD2. The CDR3 has 16 residues. Germline CDR1 is MNHEY and CDR2 is SVGAGI. V lost 0 bases to trimming and J lost 3 bases; unmatched junction nucleotides: 4. Here the CDR3 reads CASSYSMTSGTDTQYF. The CDR3 DNA reads as TGTGCCAGCAGTTACTCCATGACTAGCGGTACAGATACGCAGTATTTT.

The genes are TRBV11-2 and TRBJ2-2, with 9 bases that match TRBD2. The germline CDR1 and CDR2 sequences are SGHAT and FQNNGV. The CDR3 is made up of 15 amino acids. After removal of 3 bases from V and 7 bases from J, the junction contained 6 bases not matched to a gene. The CDR3 DNA sequence: TGTGCCAGCAGCTTGCGGCGGGAGGGCCGCGGGGAGCTGTTTTTT. It specifies CASSLRREGRGELFF.

This chain joins TRBV10-3 and TRBJ1-1; unclear D gene. CDR3 length equals 14 residues. Trimming took off 4 bases at V and 1 base at J, with 10 bases between the two ends. CDR1 is ENHRY, CDR2 SYGVKD, per germline. The CDR3 nucleotides are TGTGCCATCAGTGTGGAGGGCTCGAACACTGAAGCTTTCTTT. It codes for CAISVEGSNTEAFF.